Given below is one T cell receptor beta chain in context. Antigen unknown. TCRdb's copy holds only in-frame clones and misses some; the assay was immunoSEQ multiplex PCR. Among roughly 110,000 clones listed, more than 80% were seen once. The data derive from a study of T cell responses to AZD1222 COVID-19 vaccine. Study-level background: Second doses that came at about 4 or about 12 weeks were put together. Regarding the study as a whole: CD4 TCRs covered the whole spike, strongest at regions 160-218 and 743-854.

This CDR3 has 17 amino acids. Looked up from germline, CDR1 is SGHTA and CDR2 is FQGNSA. After removal of 8 bases from V and 1 base from J, the junction contained 15 bases not matched to a gene. This chain connects TRBV7-2 to TRBJ2-3; 7 bases line up with TRBD2. The input for sequencing was peripheral blood, taken on day 0 of AZD1222 vaccination. The receptor's source is an adult in good health. In nucleotides, the CDR3 is TGTGCCAGCTCCCCCCCCACCAGCGGGACGGGCACAGATACGCAGTATTTT. Its translation is CASSPPTSGTGTDTQYF.